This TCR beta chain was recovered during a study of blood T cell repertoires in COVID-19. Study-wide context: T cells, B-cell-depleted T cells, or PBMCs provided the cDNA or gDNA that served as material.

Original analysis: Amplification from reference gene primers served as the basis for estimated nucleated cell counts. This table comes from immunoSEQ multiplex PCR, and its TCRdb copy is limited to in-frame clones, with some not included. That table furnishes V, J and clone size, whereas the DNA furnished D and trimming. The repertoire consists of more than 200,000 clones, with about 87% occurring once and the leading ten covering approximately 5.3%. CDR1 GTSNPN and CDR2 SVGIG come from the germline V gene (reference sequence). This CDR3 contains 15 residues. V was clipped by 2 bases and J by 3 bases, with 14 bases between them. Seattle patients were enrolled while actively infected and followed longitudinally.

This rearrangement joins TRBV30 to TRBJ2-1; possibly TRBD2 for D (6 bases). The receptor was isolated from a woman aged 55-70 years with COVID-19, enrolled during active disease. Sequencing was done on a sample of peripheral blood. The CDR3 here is CAWSQLADYYNEQFF. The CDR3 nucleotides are TGTGCCTGGAGTCAGTTAGCGGATTACTACAATGAGCAGTTCTTC.